One T cell receptor (beta chain) is described in this entry. Its antigen is unknown. This sample stems from a study of T cell repertoires and HLA-DP antigens. Study-wide context: A couple of male donors and one female donor spanned ages 18-to-29 through 60-to-69. Study results and caveats: Clones undetected before culture averaged about 35% against one allele and about 50% against the other. No separate analysis of naive versus memory CD4+ cells was done. Sorted CD137+ clonality was 0.35 to 0.45 for both alloantigens, versus around 0.037 pre-culture.

The ends were cut back, 5 bases at V and 2 bases at J, with 10 bases in the middle. Germline loops: CDR1 LNHDA, CDR2 SQIVND (reference sequence). The CDR3 has 14 residues. Sequencing was performed with immunoSEQ multiplex PCR; in TCRdb, only in-frame clones are kept and a portion is missing. The sample lists more than 90,000 clones; 90% to 95% were seen once. The sequencing input was CD4+ T cells from PBMCs. The chain links TRBV19 to TRBJ1-5; D uncertain. This clonotype originated in a woman younger than 35 in good health and CMV-seronegative. The CDR3 loop reads CASSAGYGNQPQHF. In nucleotides, the CDR3 is TGTGCCAGTAGTGCCGGGTATGGCAATCAGCCCCAGCATTTT.